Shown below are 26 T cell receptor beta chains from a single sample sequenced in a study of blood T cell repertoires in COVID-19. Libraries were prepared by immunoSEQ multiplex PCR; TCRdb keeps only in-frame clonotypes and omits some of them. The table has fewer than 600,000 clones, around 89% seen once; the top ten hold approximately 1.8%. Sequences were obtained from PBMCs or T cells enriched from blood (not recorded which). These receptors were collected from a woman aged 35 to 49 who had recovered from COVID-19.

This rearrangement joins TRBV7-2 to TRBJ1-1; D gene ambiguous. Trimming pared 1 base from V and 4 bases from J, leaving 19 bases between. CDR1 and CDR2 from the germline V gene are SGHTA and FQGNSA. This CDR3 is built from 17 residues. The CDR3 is CASSLVVGVTAGTEAFF. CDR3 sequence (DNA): TGTGCCAGCAGCTTAGTGGTCGGTGTCACTGCAGGCACTGAAGCTTTCTTT.

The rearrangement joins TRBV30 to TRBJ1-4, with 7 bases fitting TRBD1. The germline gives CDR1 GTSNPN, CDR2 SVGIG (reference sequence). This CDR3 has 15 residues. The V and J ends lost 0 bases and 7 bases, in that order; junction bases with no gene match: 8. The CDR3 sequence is CAWSVLGTVGEKLFF. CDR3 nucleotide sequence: TGTGCCTGGAGTGTACTCGGGACAGTCGGTGAAAAACTGTTTTTT.

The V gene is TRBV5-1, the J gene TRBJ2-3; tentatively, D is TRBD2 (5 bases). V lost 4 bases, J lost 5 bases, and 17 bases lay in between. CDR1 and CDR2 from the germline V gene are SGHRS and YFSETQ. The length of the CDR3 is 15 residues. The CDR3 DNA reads TGCGCCAGCAGCGACCTAACTAGTGGCGGAGATACGCAGTATTTT. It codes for CASSDLTSGGDTQYF.

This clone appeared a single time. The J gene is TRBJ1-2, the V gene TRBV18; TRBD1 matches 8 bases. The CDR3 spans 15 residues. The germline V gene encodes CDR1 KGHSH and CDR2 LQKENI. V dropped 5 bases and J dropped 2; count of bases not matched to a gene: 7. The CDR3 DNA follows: TGTGCCAGCTCAATACAGGGGGATATAAACTATGGCTACACCTTC. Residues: CASSIQGDINYGYTF.

In nucleotides, the CDR3 is TGTGCCAGCAGCCCCGAAACAGGGGCGGGCAATGAGCAGTTCTTC. It specifies CASSPETGAGNEQFF. The chain combines TRBV5-4 with TRBJ2-1, with TRBD1 identical over 7 bases. V was pared by 4 bases and J by 6 bases, with 10 bases of the junction left unmatched. This CDR3 has 15 amino acids. Germline values: CDR1 SGHNT, CDR2 YYREEE (reference sequence).

The CDR3 region has the DNA TGCGCCAGCAGCCCGAAATTAGGGGCTGAGACCCAGTACTTC. Translated, it gives CASSPKLGAETQYF. V gene TRBV4-1 combines with J gene TRBJ2-5; possible D gene TRBD1, 5 bases. With 4 bases removed from V and 5 bases from J, the gap between germline ends came to 14 bases. This CDR3 region has 14 residues. CDR1 and CDR2 (germline): MGHRA, YSYEKL.

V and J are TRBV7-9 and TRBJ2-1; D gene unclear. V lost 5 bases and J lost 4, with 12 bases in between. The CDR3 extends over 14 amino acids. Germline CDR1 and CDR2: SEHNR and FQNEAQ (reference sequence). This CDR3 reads CASSPGKIYNEQFF. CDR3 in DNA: TGTGCCAGCAGCCCGGGTAAGATTTACAATGAGCAGTTCTTC.

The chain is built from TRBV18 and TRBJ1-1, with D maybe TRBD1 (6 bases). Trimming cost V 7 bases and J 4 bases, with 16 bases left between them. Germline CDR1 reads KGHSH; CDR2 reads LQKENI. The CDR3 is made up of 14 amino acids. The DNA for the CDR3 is TGTGCCAGCTGCCCGGGGGAGGGGGGCACTGAAGCTTTCTTT. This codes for CASCPGEGGTEAFF. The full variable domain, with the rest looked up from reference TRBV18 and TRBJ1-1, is NAGVMQNPRHLVRRRGQEARLRCSPMKGHSHVYWYRQLPEEGLKFMVYLQKENIIDESGMPKERFSAEFPKEGPSILRIQQVVRGDSAAYFCASCPGEGGTEAFFGQGTRLTVV.

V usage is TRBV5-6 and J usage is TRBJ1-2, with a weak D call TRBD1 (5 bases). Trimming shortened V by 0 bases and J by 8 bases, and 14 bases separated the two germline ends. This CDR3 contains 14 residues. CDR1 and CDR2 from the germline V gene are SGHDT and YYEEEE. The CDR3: CASSLGSGIEGYTF. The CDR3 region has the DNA TGTGCCAGCAGCTTGGGTTCAGGGATAGAGGGCTACACCTTC.

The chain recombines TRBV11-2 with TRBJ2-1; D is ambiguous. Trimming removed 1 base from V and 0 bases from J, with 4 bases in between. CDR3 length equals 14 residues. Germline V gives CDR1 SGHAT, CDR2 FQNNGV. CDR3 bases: TGTGCCAGCAGCTTAGCGAGCTCCTACAATGAGCAGTTCTTC. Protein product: CASSLASSYNEQFF.

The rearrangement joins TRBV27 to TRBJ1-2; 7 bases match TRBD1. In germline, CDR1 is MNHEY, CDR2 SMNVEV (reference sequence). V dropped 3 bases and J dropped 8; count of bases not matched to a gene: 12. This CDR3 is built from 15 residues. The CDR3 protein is CASSLGGQSRPGYTF. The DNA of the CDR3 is TGTGCCAGCAGTTTGGGGGGACAGAGTCGGCCGGGCTACACCTTC.

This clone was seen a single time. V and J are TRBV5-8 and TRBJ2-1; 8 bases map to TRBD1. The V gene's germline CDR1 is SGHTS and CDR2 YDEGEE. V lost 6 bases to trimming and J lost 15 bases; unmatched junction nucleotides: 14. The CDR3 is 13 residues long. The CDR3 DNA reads TGTGCCAGCATTGGGACAGGTATAGGCCGGGCGTTCTTC. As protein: CASIGTGIGRAFF.

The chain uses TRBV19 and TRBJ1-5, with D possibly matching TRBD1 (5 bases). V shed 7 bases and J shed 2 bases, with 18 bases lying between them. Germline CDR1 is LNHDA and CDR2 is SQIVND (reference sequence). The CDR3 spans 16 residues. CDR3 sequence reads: CASTRGRGKGNQPQHF. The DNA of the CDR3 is TGTGCCAGTACTAGAGGGAGGGGAAAAGGCAATCAGCCCCAGCATTTT.

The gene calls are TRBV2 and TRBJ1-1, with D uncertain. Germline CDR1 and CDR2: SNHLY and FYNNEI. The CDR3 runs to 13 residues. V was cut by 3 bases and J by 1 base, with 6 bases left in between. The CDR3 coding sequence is TGTGCCAGCAGTGACTCCAGGAACACTGAAGCTTTCTTT. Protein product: CASSDSRNTEAFF.

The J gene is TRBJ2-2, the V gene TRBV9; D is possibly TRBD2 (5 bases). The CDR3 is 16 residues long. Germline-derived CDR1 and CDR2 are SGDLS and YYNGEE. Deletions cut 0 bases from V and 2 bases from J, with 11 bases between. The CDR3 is CASSVEGLPNTGELFF. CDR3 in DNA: TGTGCCAGCAGCGTAGAAGGACTTCCCAACACCGGGGAGCTGTTTTTT.

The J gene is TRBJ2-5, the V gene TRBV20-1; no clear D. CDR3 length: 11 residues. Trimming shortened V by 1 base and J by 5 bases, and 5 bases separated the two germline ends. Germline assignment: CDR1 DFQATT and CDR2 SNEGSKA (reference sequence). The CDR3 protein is CSARVMETQYF. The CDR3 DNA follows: TGCAGTGCTAGAGTAATGGAGACCCAGTACTTC.

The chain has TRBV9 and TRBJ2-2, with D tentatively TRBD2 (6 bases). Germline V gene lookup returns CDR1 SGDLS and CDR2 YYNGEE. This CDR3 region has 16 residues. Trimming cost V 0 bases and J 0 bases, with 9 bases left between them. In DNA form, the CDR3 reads TGTGCCAGCAGCGTAGCGGAGGGAGCGAACACCGGGGAGCTGTTTTTT. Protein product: CASSVAEGANTGELFF.

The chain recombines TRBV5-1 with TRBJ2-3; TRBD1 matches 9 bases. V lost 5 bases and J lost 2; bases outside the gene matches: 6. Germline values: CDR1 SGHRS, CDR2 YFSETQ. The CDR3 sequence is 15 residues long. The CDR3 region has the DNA TGCGCCAGCAGTCGGGACAGGGCTTACACAGATACGCAGTATTTT. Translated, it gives CASSRDRAYTDTQYF.

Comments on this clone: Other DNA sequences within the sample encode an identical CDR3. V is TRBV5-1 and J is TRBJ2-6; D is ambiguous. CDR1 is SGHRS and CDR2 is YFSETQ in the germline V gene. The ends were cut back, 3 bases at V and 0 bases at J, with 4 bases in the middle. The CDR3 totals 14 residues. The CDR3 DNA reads TGCGCCAGCAGCTCGAGCTCTGGGGCCAACGTCCTGACTTTC. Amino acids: CASSSSSGANVLTF.

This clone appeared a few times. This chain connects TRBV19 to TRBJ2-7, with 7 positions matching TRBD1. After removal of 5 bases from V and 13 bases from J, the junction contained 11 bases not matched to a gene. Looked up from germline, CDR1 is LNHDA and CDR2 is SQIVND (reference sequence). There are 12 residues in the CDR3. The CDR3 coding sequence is TGTGCCAGTAGTCCACTAGGACAGGAACCTTACTTC. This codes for CASSPLGQEPYF.

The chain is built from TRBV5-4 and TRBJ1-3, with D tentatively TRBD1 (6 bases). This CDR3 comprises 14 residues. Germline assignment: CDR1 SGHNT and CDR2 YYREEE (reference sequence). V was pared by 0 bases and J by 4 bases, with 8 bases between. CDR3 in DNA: TGTGCCAGCAGCTTGGGACAGGACGGAAACACCATATATTTT. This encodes CASSLGQDGNTIYF.

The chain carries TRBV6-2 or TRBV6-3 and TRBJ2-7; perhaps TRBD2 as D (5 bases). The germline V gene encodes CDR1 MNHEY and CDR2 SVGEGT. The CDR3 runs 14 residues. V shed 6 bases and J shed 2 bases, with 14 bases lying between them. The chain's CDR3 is CASSPLRATYEQYF. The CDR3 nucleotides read TGTGCCAGCAGCCCCTTGCGGGCAACCTACGAGCAGTACTTC.

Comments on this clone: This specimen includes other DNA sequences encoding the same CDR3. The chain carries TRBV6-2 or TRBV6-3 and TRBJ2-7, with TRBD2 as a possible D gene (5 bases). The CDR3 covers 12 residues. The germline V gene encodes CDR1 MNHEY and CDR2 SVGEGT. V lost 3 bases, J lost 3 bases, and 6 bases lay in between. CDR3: CASSYRGYEQYF. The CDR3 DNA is TGTGCCAGCAGTTATCGGGGCTACGAGCAGTACTTC.

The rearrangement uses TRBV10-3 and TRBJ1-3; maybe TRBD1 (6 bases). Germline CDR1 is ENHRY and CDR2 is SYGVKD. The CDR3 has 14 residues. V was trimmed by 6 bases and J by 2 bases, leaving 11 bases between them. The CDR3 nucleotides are TGTGCCATCAGCGTCGGGACAACTGGAAACACCATATATTTT. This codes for CAISVGTTGNTIYF.

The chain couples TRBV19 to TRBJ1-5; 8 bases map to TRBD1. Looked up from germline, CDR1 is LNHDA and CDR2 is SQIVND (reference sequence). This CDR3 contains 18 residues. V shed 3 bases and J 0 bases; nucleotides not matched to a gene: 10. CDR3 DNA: TGTGCCAGTAGTATTGGGCAGGGGGCCGACTATAGCAATCAGCCCCAGCATTTT. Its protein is CASSIGQGADYSNQPQHF. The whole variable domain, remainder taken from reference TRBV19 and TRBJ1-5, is DGGITQSPKYLFRKEGQNVTLSCEQNLNHDAMYWYRQDPGQGLRLIYYSQIVNDFQKGDIAEGYSVSREKKESFPLTVTSAQKNPTAFYLCASSIGQGADYSNQPQHFGDGTRLSIL.

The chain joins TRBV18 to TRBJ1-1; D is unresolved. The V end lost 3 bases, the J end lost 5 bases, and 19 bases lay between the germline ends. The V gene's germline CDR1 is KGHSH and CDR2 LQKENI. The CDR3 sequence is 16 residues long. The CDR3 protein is CASSPLTGSRSTEAFF. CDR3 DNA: TGTGCCAGCTCACCCCTTACCGGGTCACGATCTACTGAAGCTTTCTTT.